The present T cell receptor beta chain was sequenced within a study of blood T cells in healthy people across ages. The study's findings and limits: Observed TCR beta diversity per million T cells went down as age went up. This fall followed a roughly linear course with age.

This clonotype was observed a handful of times. What it binds is unknown. The CDR3 spans 13 residues. Germline lookup yields CDR1 SQVTM and CDR2 ANQGSEA. With 4 bases clipped from V and 5 bases from J, the junction kept 7 bases outside the gene matches. The donors, healthy Caucasians from Russia, were aged about 6 to 95. Investigators took about 10 milliliters of peripheral blood from every donor. The authors ran a second PCR of about 7 to 12 cycles using a sample-barcoded 5' primer and a J-beta primer mix. TCRdb reprocessed the 5' RACE reads with MiXCR, giving one entry per CDR3 protein. This table holds some 1.4 million distinct CDR3 sequences, about 43% found once.

The sequence came from a woman aged 18-29 years in good health. The chain recombines TRBV29-1 with TRBJ1-2; 7 nucleotides agree with TRBD1. The sample comprised blood. CDR3 sequence: CSVVRQGGYGYTF. CDR3 bases: TGCAGCGTTGTACGACAGGGCGGTTATGGCTACACCTTC.